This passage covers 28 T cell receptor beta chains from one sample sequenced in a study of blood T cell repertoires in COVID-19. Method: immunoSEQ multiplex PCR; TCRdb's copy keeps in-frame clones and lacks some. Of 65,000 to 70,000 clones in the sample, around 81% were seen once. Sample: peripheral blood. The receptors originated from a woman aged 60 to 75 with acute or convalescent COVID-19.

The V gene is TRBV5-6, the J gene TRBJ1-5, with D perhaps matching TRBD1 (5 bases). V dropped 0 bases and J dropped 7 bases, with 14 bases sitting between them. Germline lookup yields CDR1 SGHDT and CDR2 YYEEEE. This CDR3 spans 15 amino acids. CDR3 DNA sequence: TGTGCCAGCAGCTTGGAAGGGAGGGGAGAGCAGCCCCAGCATTTT. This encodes CASSLEGRGEQPQHF. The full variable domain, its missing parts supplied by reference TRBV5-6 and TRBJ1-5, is DAGVTQSPTHLIKTRGQQVTLRCSPKSGHDTVSWYQQALGQGPQFIFQYYEEEERQRGNFPDRFSGHQFPNYSSELNVNALLLGDSALYLCASSLEGRGEQPQHFGDGTRLSIL.

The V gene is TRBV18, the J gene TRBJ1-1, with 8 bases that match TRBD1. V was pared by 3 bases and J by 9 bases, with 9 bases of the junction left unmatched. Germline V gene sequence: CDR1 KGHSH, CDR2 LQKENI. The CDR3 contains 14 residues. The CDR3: CASSPSGTGLQAFF. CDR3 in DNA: TGTGCCAGCTCACCGAGCGGGACAGGCCTGCAAGCTTTCTTT.

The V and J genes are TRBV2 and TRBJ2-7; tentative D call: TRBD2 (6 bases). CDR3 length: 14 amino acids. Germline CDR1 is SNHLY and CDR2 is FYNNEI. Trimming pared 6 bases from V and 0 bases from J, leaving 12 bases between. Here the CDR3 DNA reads TGTGCCAGCAGGAGGGACTGGAGCTCCTACGAGCAGTACTTC. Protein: CASRRDWSSYEQYF.

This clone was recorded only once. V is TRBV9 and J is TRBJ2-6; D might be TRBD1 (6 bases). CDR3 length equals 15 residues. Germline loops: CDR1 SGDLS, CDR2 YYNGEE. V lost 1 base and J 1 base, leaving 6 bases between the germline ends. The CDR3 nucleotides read TGTGCCAGCAGCGTAACAGGGTCTGGGGCCAACGTCCTGACTTTC. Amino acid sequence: CASSVTGSGANVLTF.

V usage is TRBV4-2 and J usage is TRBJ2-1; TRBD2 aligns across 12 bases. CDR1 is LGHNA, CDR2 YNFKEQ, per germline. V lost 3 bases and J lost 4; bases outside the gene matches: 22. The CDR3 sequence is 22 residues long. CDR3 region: CASSHTNPVLAGGPKIYNEQFF. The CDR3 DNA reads TGTGCCAGCAGCCATACTAACCCCGTACTAGCGGGGGGCCCGAAAATTTACAATGAGCAGTTCTTC.

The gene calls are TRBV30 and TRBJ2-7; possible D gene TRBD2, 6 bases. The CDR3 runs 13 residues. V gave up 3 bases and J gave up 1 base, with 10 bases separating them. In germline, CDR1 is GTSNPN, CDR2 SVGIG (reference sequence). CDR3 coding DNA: TGTGCCTGGAGCCCGGGGGAGTCCTACGAGCAGTACTTC. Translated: CAWSPGESYEQYF.

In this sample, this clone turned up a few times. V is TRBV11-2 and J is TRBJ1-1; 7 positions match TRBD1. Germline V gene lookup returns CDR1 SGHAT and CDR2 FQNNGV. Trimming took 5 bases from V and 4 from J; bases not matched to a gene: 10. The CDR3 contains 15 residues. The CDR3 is CASSAYRGRGTEAFF. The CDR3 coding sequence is TGTGCCAGCAGCGCCTACAGGGGAAGGGGCACTGAAGCTTTCTTT.

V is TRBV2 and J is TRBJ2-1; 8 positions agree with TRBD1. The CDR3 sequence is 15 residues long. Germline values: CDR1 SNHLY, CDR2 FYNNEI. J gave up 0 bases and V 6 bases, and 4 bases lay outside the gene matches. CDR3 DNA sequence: TGTGCCAGCAGGGGAACAGGGGGCTCCTACAATGAGCAGTTCTTC. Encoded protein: CASRGTGGSYNEQFF.

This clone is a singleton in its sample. This chain's CDR3 is CASSRWRTGGTEAFF. The CDR3 bases are TGTGCCAGCAGCCGTTGGAGGACAGGGGGCACTGAAGCTTTCTTT. The V gene is TRBV7-9, the J gene TRBJ1-1; 10 bases agree with TRBD1. Germline V CDR1 and CDR2: SEHNR, FQNEAQ (reference sequence). This CDR3 has 15 amino acids. V was clipped by 5 bases and J by 4 bases; unmatched bases: 7.

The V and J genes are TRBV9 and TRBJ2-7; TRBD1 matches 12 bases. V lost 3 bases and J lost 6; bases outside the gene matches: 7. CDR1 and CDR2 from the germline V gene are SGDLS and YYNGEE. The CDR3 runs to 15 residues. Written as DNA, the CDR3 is TGTGCCAGCAGCGGGGGACAGGGGGCCTTGGCCGAGCAGTACTTC. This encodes CASSGGQGALAEQYF.

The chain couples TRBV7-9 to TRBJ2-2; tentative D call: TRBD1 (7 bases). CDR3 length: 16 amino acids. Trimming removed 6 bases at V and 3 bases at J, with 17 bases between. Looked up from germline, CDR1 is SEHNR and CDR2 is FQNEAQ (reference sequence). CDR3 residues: CASRLRQGGDTGELFF. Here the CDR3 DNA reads TGTGCCAGCAGACTCCGACAGGGCGGGGACACCGGGGAGCTGTTTTTT.

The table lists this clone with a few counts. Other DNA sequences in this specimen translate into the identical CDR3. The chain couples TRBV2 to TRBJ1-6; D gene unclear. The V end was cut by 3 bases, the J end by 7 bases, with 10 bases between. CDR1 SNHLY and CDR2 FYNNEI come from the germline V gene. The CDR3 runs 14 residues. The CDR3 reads CASSEARLNSPLHF. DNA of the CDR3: TGTGCCAGCAGTGAGGCCCGCTTAAATTCACCCCTCCACTTT.

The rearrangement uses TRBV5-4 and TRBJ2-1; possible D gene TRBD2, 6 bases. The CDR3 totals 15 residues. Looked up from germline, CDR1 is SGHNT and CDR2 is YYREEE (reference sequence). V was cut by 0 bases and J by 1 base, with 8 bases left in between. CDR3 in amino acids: CASSLGAGSYNEQFF. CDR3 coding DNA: TGTGCCAGCAGCTTGGGTGCGGGATCCTACAATGAGCAGTTCTTC.

The CDR3 nucleotides are TGTGCCAGCAGCCAGGCAAGGGATACGCAGTATTTT. Translation: CASSQARDTQYF. V is TRBV6-5 and J is TRBJ2-3; D is ambiguous. This CDR3 contains 12 residues. The V end was cut by 6 bases, the J end by 6 bases, with 10 bases between. Germline CDR1 is MNHEY and CDR2 is SVGAGI.

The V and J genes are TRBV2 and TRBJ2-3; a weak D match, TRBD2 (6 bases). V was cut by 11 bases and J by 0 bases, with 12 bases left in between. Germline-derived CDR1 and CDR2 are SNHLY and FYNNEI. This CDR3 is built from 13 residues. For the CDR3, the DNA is TGTGCCCGCCGGGAGACTAGCACAGATACGCAGTATTTT. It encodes CARRETSTDTQYF.

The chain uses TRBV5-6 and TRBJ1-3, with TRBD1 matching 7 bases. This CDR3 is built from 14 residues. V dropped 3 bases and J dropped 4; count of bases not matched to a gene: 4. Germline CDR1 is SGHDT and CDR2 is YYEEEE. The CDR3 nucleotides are TGTGCCAGCAGCTCGACAGGGCAGGGAAACACCATATATTTT. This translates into CASSSTGQGNTIYF.

This CDR3 is CASTRTAPYEQYF. In nucleotides, the CDR3 is TGTGCCAGCACCCGGACAGCTCCCTACGAGCAGTACTTC. The chain uses TRBV6-5 and TRBJ2-7; perhaps TRBD1 as D (6 bases). The germline CDR1 and CDR2 sequences are MNHEY and SVGAGI. The CDR3 is 13 amino acids. Trimming removed 7 bases at V and 2 bases at J, with 12 bases between.

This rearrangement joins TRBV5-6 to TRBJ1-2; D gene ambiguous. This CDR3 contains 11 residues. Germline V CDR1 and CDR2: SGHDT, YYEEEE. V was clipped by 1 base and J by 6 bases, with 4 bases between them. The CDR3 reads CASSLTDGYTF. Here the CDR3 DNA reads TGTGCCAGCAGCTTGACTGATGGCTACACCTTC.

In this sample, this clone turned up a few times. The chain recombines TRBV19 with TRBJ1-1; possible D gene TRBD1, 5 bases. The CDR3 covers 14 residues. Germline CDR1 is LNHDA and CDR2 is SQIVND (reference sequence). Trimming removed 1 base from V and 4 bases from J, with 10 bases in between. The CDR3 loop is CASSIARGGTEAFF. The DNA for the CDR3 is TGTGCCAGTAGTATAGCTAGGGGCGGCACTGAAGCTTTCTTT.

Here the CDR3 reads CASSLPGEGRDTEAFF. The CDR3 DNA is TGCGCCAGCAGCTTGCCGGGGGAAGGTAGAGACACTGAAGCTTTCTTT. This chain joins TRBV5-1 and TRBJ1-1; maybe TRBD1 (5 bases). Germline CDR1 is SGHRS and CDR2 is YFSETQ. The CDR3 is 16 residues long. V lost 1 base and J lost 3, with 16 bases in between.

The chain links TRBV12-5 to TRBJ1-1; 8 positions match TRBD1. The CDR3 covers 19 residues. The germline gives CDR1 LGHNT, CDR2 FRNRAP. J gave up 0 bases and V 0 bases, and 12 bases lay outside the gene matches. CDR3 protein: CASGLVLDGTGPMNTEAFF. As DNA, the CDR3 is TGTGCTAGTGGTTTGGTACTTGACGGGACAGGACCCATGAACACTGAAGCTTTCTTT.

The CDR3 region is CASSLQGEIRSSYNEQFF. The CDR3 DNA reads TGTGCCAGCTCACTGCAGGGGGAAATCCGGAGCTCCTACAATGAGCAGTTCTTC. The gene calls are TRBV18 and TRBJ2-1, with TRBD1 matching over 7 bases. This CDR3 is built from 18 residues. Germline loops: CDR1 KGHSH, CDR2 LQKENI. The V segment lost 4 bases and the J segment 0 bases; nucleotides outside the gene matches: 12.

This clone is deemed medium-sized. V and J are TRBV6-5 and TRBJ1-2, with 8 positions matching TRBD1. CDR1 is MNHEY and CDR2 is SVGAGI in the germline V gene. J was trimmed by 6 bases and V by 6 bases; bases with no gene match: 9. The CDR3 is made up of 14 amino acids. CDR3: CASRRDRGDDGYTF. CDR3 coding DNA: TGTGCCAGCAGGCGCGACAGGGGAGATGATGGCTACACCTTC.

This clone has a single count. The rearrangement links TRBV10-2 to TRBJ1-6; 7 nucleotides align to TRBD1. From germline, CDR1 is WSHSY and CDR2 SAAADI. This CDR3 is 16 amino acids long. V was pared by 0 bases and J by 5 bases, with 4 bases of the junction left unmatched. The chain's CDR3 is CASSESRGPDNSPLHF. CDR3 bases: TGCGCCAGCAGTGAGTCAAGGGGGCCCGATAATTCACCCCTCCACTTT.

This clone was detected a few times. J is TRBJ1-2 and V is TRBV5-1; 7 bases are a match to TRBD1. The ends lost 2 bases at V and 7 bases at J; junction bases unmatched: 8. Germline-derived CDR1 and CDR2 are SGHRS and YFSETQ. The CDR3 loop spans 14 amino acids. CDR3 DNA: TGCGCCAGCAGCTTACGTACAGGGGAGGTTGGCTACACCTTC. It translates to CASSLRTGEVGYTF.

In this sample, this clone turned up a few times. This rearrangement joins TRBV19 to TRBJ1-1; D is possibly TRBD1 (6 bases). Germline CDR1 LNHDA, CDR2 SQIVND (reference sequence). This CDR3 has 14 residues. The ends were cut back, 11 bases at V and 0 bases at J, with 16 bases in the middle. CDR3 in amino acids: CAAGRGEVNTEAFF. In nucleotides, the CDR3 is TGTGCCGCGGGCAGGGGCGAAGTGAACACTGAAGCTTTCTTT.

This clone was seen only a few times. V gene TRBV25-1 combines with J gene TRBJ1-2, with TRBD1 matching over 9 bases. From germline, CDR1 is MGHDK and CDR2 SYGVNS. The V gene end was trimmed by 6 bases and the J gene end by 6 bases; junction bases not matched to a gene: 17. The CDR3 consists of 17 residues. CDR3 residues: CASRSGSGQGKANGYTF. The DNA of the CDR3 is TGTGCCAGCAGATCGGGATCTGGACAGGGGAAGGCTAATGGCTACACCTTC.

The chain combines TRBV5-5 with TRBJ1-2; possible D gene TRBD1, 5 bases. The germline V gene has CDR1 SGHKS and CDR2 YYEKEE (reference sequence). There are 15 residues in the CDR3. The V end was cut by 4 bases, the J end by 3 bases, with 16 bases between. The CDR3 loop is CASSPRWGVDYGYTF. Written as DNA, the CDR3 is TGTGCCAGCAGCCCTAGGTGGGGGGTTGACTATGGCTACACCTTC.